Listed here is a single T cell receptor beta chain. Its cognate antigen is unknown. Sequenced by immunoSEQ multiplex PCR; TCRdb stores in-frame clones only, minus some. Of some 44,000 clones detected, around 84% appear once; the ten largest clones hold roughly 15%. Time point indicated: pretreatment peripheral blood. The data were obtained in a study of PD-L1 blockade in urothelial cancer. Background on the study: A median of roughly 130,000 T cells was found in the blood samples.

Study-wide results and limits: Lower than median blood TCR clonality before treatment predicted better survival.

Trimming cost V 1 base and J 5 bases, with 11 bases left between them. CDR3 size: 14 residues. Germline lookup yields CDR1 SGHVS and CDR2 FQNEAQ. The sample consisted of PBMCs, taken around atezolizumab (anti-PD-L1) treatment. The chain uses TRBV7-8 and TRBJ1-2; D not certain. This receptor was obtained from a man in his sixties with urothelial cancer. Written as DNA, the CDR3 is TGTGCCAGCAGCTTAGGCCACTCGGGATATGGCTACACCTTC. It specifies CASSLGHSGYGYTF.